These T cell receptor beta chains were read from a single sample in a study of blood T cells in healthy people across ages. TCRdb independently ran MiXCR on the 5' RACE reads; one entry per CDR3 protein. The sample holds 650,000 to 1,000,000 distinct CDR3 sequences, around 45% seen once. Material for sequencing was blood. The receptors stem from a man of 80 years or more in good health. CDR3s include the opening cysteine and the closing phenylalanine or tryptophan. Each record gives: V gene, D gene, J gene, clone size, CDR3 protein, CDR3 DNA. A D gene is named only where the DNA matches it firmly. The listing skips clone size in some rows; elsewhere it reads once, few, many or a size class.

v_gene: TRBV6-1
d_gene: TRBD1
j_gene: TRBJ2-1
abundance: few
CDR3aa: CASTKGGGQGYNEQFF
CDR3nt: TGTGCCAGCACCAAAGGGGGCGGGCAGGGATACAATGAGCAGTTCTTC

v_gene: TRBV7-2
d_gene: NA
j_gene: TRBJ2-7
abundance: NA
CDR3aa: CASSLVAGDLYEQYF
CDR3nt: TGTGCCAGCAGCTTAGTGGCAGGGGATTTATACGAGCAGTACTTC

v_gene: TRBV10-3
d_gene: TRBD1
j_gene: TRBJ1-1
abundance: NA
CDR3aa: CATLDGTGGMATFF
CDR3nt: TGTGCCACCCTGGACGGGACAGGGGGAATGGCGACTTTCTTT

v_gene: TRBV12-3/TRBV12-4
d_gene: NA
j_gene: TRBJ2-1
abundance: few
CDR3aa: CASSLDGLLLNNEQFF
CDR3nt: TGTGCCAGCAGTTTAGATGGACTACTACTTAACAATGAGCAGTTCTTC

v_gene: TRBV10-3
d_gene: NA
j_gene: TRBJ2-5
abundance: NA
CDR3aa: CAISVQQETQYF
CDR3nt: TGTGCCATCAGTGTACAGCAAGAGACCCAGTACTTC

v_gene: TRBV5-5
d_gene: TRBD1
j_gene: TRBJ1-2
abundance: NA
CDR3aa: CASSLVSGGRVNYGYTF
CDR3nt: TGTGCCAGCAGCTTGGTCTCAGGGGGCAGAGTTAACTATGGCTACACCTTC

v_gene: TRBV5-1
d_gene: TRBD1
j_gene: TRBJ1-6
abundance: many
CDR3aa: CASSSDQGAATNSPLHF
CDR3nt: TGCGCCAGCAGCTCCGATCAGGGGGCAGCGACGAATTCACCCCTCCACTTT

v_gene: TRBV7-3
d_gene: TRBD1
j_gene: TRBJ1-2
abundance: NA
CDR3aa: CASSPGGSRSGGYTF
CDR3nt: TGTGCCAGCAGCCCAGGGGGTTCTAGATCGGGTGGCTACACCTTC

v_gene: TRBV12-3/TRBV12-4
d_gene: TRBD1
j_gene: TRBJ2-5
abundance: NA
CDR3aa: CASSLIPTGTGGNEQYF
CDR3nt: TGTGCCAGCAGTTTAATTCCAACCGGGACAGGGGGCAATGAGCAGTACTTC

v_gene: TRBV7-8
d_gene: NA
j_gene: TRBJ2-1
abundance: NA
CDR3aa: CASSAHGLDNEQFF
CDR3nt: TGTGCCAGCAGCGCCCACGGACTGGACAATGAGCAGTTCTTC

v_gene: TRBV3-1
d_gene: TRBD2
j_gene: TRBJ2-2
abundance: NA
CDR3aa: CASSPQREGLGELFF
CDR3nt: TGTGCCAGCAGCCCCCAGCGGGAGGGACTCGGGGAGCTGTTTTTT

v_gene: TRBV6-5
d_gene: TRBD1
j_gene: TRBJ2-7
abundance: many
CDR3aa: CASSSPGQGAYEQYF
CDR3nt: TGTGCCAGCAGTTCACCGGGACAGGGGGCCTACGAGCAGTACTTC

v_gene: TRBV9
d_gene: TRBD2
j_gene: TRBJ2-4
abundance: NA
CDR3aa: CASSVSGVKNIQYF
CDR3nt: TGTGCCAGCAGCGTCAGCGGGGTGAAAAACATTCAGTACTTC

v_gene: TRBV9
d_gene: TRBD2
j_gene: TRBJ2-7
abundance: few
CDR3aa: CASSPPQREGSYEQYF
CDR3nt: TGTGCCAGCAGCCCACCTCAGCGGGAGGGTTCCTACGAGCAGTACTTC

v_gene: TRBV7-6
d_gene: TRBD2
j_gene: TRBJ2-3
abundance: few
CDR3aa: CASSPVAGAGTDTQYF
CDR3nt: TGTGCCAGCAGCCCCGTAGCGGGAGCGGGCACAGATACGCAGTATTTT

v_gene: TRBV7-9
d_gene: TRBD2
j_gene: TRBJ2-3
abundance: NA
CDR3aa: CASSFSGSLTDTQYF
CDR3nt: TGTGCCAGCAGCTTTAGCGGGAGTTTAACAGATACGCAGTATTTT

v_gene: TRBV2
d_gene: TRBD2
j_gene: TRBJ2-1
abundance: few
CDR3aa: CASSDLLAGNEQFF
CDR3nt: TGTGCCAGCAGTGACCTACTAGCGGGCAATGAGCAGTTCTTC

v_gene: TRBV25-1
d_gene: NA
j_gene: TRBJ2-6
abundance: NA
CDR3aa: CASSSPVSSGANVLTF
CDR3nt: TGTGCCAGCAGTTCGCCCGTTAGCTCTGGGGCCAACGTCCTGACTTTC